This T cell receptor (beta chain) was sequenced during a study of T cells after yellow fever vaccination. Overall study findings and caveats: By day 5 rather than day 15, the secondary response had peaked, though it was weaker. Post-booster reappearance was seen for most primary-vaccination clones (just over 95% CD4, 75% to 90% CD8).

In TCRdb, the 5' RACE reads were re-called with MiXCR into one record per CDR3 protein. The table has 120,000 or so distinct CDR3 sequences, under 9% seen once. Remarks on this clonotype: Antigen specificity is unknown.

The CDR3 loop spans 18 amino acids. Germline V gene lookup returns CDR1 SGHRS and CDR2 YFSETQ. Between the trimmed V and J ends, which lost 1 base and 5 bases, there was a span of 21 bases. Sequences were derived from CD8+ T cells sorted from PBMCs, sampled on the day of the yellow fever booster vaccination. J is TRBJ2-2 and V is TRBV5-1, with D perhaps TRBD1 (5 bases). The clonotype originates from a man in his late teens or twenties who received the YFV17D yellow fever vaccine. CDR3: CASSLQRQGLSTTGELFF. The CDR3 bases are TGCGCCAGCAGCTTGCAGCGCCAGGGCCTATCTACTACCGGGGAGCTGTTTTTT. The complete variable domain, with remaining parts taken from reference TRBV5-1 and TRBJ2-2, reads KAGVTQTPRYLIKTRGQQVTLSCSPISGHRSVSWYQQTPGQGLQFLFEYFSETQRNKGNFPGRFSGRQFSNSRSEMNVSTLELGDSALYLCASSLQRQGLSTTGELFFGEGSRLTVL.